This T cell receptor beta chain was identified in a study of T cell responses to AZD1222 COVID-19 vaccine. Remarks on this clone: Its antigen is as yet unknown.

Study-wide results and caveats: Spike-specific TCR breadth and depth rose after two AZD1222 doses. Only a handful of AZD1222 recipients, five to seven in all, had baseline seropositivity. Mostly white British, mostly female donors; authors suggested clonal diversity may be underestimated.

Germline values: CDR1 KGHDR, CDR2 SFDVKD. V was shortened by 5 bases and J by 4 bases, with 16 bases between the two germline ends. The CDR3 is 15 amino acids. The table came from immunoSEQ multiplex PCR; TCRdb's copy has only in-frame clones and leaves some out. The top ten hold 0.55% of the sample, which has under 300,000 clones, more than 80% seen once. V and J are TRBV24-1 and TRBJ1-2, with a possible D match to TRBD1 (5 bases). The clonotype originates from an adult in good health. The specimen comprised peripheral blood, sampled on day 0 of AZD1222 vaccination. Here the CDR3 DNA reads TGTGCCACCAGTGGTGGGGCGGCAATGGGCTATGGCTACACCTTC. Translation gives CATSGGAAMGYGYTF.